These 28 T cell receptor beta chains were all obtained from the same sample, sequenced in a study of naive and memory T cell subsets. Overall study findings and caveats: A few larger clonotypes appeared in naive repertoires, especially CD8, possibly memory cells re-expressing CD45RA.

Both TRBC1 and TRBC2 were covered by a beta constant-region primer of two equimolar oligonucleotides. Ligated cDNA was amplified by four rounds of PCR with nested alpha and beta constant-region primers and SP2. TCRdb recomputed calls from the UMI-ligation and nested PCR reads with MiXCR, one row per CDR3 protein. The data contain about 160,000 distinct CDR3 sequences, 22% of them singletons. These receptors are not linked to any known antigen. The sample consisted of naive CD4+ T cells from blood. All receptors come from a human donor in good health.

This clonotype was observed many times. The chain uses TRBV20-1 and TRBJ1-6; no definite D call. Trimming cost V 5 bases and J 6 bases, with 14 bases left between them. This CDR3 spans 14 amino acids. CDR1 is DFQATT and CDR2 is SNEGSKA in the germline V gene (reference sequence). CDR3 nucleotide sequence: TGCAGTGCTGGCACAGTCAGTTCTAATTCACCCCTCCACTTT. Encoded protein: CSAGTVSSNSPLHF.

This clonotype was observed a few times. This chain connects TRBV12-3 or TRBV12-4 to TRBJ2-2; TRBD2 agrees at 8 bases. The CDR3 covers 15 residues. The trim removed 5 bases at V and 7 bases at J, leaving 9 bases unmatched. The CDR3 nucleotides are TGTGCCAGCAGTGCCGGGGGGGCAAGGGTCGGGGAGCTGTTTTTT. Its translation: CASSAGGARVGELFF.

The V call is TRBV5-1, the J call TRBJ2-2; the D is unclear. Germline V gene data show CDR1 as SGHRS and CDR2 as YFSETQ. The CDR3 runs to 13 residues. V was clipped by 4 bases and J by 2 bases, with 6 bases between them. As DNA, the CDR3 is TGCGCCAGCAGCGTATACAACACCGGGGAGCTGTTTTTT. It is translated as CASSVYNTGELFF. The full variable domain, rest sourced from reference TRBV5-1 and TRBJ2-2, is KAGVTQTPRYLIKTRGQQVTLSCSPISGHRSVSWYQQTPGQGLQFLFEYFSETQRNKGNFPGRFSGRQFSNSRSEMNVSTLELGDSALYLCASSVYNTGELFFGEGSRLTVL.

This clonotype was seen more than once but under ten times. The CDR3 DNA reads as TGTGCCAGCTCAAACAAAGAGACCCAGTACTTC. Encoded protein: CASSNKETQYF. V and J are TRBV18 and TRBJ2-5; no definite D call. V lost 5 bases to trimming and J lost 3 bases, with 4 bases between them. In germline, CDR1 is KGHSH, CDR2 LQKENI. The CDR3 runs to 11 residues. The whole variable domain, filled in from reference TRBV18 and TRBJ2-5, reads NAGVMQNPRHLVRRRGQEARLRCSPMKGHSHVYWYRQLPEEGLKFMVYLQKENIIDESGMPKERFSAEFPKEGPSILRIQQVVRGDSAAYFCASSNKETQYFGPGTRLLVL.

J is TRBJ2-7 and V is TRBV14; D unresolved. CDR1 and CDR2 (germline): SGHDN, FVKESK. V shed 3 bases and J shed 2 bases, with 5 bases lying between them. The CDR3 extends over 12 amino acids. The CDR3: CASSQVPYEQYF. The CDR3 DNA follows: TGTGCCAGCAGCCAGGTCCCCTACGAGCAGTACTTC.

This clonotype was counted many times. The chain has TRBV5-6 and TRBJ2-1; D possibly corresponds to TRBD2 (6 bases). The CDR3 runs to 14 residues. The germline V gene has CDR1 SGHDT and CDR2 YYEEEE. V was cut by 1 base and J by 6 bases, with 11 bases left in between. The CDR3 nucleotides are TGTGCCAGCAGCTTGTACGGGAGCCCCAATGAGCAGTTCTTC. This sequence encodes CASSLYGSPNEQFF.

The rearrangement links TRBV24-1 to TRBJ2-1, with 7 bases that match TRBD1. Per the germline V gene, CDR1 is KGHDR and CDR2 is SFDVKD. CDR3 length: 14 amino acids. The V gene end was trimmed by 5 bases and the J gene end by 0 bases; junction bases not matched to a gene: 0. Written as DNA, the CDR3 is TGTGCCACCAGTGCAGGGGGCTCCTACAATGAGCAGTTCTTC. This gives the protein CATSAGGSYNEQFF.

This clonotype was found a few times. The chain carries TRBV6-5 and TRBJ1-4; D is undetermined. V lost 6 bases to trimming and J lost 7 bases, with 15 bases between them. Per the germline V gene, CDR1 is MNHEY and CDR2 is SVGAGI. The length of the CDR3 is 14 residues. DNA for the CDR3: TGTGCCAGCAGGCCTCCGGGCGGCGGTGAAAAACTGTTTTTT. Translating gives CASRPPGGGEKLFF.

This clonotype was seen only a few times. The V gene is TRBV28, the J gene TRBJ1-2; D possibly corresponds to TRBD1 (5 bases). Per the germline V gene, CDR1 is MDHEN and CDR2 is SYDVKM. Between the trimmed V and J ends, which lost 5 bases and 4 bases, there was a span of 11 bases. The CDR3 covers 13 residues. The CDR3, as DNA: TGTGCCAGCAGTCCCCCGACAGTCTATGGCTACACCTTC. Translation gives CASSPPTVYGYTF.

V is TRBV6-1 and J is TRBJ1-4; D may be TRBD1 (6 bases). This CDR3 spans 17 amino acids. V lost 2 bases, J lost 0 bases, and 13 bases lay in between. Germline V CDR1 and CDR2: MNHNS, SASEGT. In nucleotides, the CDR3 is TGTGCCAGCAGTGAACCCGAGGGGGTTGCAACTAATGAAAAACTGTTTTTT. Translating gives CASSEPEGVATNEKLFF.

There are a few counts of this clonotype. The chain recombines TRBV20-1 with TRBJ2-1; 12 bases map to TRBD2. Germline CDR1 DFQATT, CDR2 SNEGSKA (reference sequence). V trimming: 1 base; J trimming: 3 bases; junction bases outside the gene matches: 4. This CDR3 has 16 amino acids. The CDR3 DNA reads as TGCAGTGCTAGAGCCAGACTAGCGGGAGTCTACAATGAGCAGTTCTTC. Its translation: CSARARLAGVYNEQFF.

The chain uses TRBV29-1 and TRBJ2-4; no clear D gene. The CDR3 sequence is 13 residues long. The germline V gene encodes CDR1 SQVTM and CDR2 ANQGSEA. The V and J ends lost 3 bases and 0 bases respectively, with 6 bases between them. The CDR3 spells CSVDVLAKNIQYF. The CDR3, as DNA: TGCAGCGTTGACGTTCTAGCCAAAAACATTCAGTACTTC.

This clonotype was recorded a few times. This chain connects TRBV5-1 to TRBJ2-7; possibly TRBD1 for D (5 bases). Between the trimmed V and J ends, which lost 3 bases and 4 bases, there was a span of 14 bases. Germline V gene data show CDR1 as SGHRS and CDR2 as YFSETQ. CDR3 size: 14 residues. CDR3 in amino acids: CASSSSTVSYEQYF. In DNA, the CDR3 is TGCGCCAGCAGCTCCTCGACAGTTTCGTACGAGCAGTACTTC.

This clonotype was seen repeatedly, ten times or more. The chain links TRBV18 to TRBJ2-5; D gene uncertain. The germline gives CDR1 KGHSH, CDR2 LQKENI. With 8 bases removed from V and 2 bases from J, the gap between germline ends came to 9 bases. This CDR3 is 12 amino acids long. The DNA of the CDR3 is TGTGCCAGCAGCCCGGGTCAAGAGACCCAGTACTTC. Encoded protein: CASSPGQETQYF.

This clonotype was counted ten times or more. The chain joins TRBV11-2 to TRBJ2-6; possibly TRBD2 for D (6 bases). V lost 1 base to trimming and J lost 4 bases, with 8 bases between them. This CDR3 region has 15 residues. Germline V CDR1 and CDR2: SGHAT, FQNNGV. The CDR3 DNA follows: TGTGCCAGCAGCTTAGGACTAGGAGGGGCCAACGTCCTGACTTTC. Translating gives CASSLGLGGANVLTF. The whole variable domain, remainder taken from reference TRBV11-2 and TRBJ2-6, is EAGVAQSPRYKIIEKRQSVAFWCNPISGHATLYWYQQILGQGPKLLIQFQNNGVVDDSQLPKDRFSAERLKGVDSTLKIQPAKLEDSAVYLCASSLGLGGANVLTFGAGSRLTVL.

This clonotype was observed a handful of times. V gene TRBV11-2 combines with J gene TRBJ2-7, with a tentative D call TRBD2 (7 bases). This CDR3 is 15 amino acids long. V lost 1 base to trimming and J lost 5 bases, with 15 bases between them. Germline loops: CDR1 SGHAT, CDR2 FQNNGV. CDR3 residues: CASSLVGGRFHEQYF. Here the CDR3 DNA reads TGTGCCAGCAGCTTAGTCGGGGGGCGTTTCCACGAGCAGTACTTC.

CDR3 region: CASSKTGFRDEQFF. In DNA form, the CDR3 reads TGTGCCAGCAGTAAAACAGGGTTTAGGGATGAGCAGTTCTTC. The chain carries TRBV6-6 and TRBJ2-1; possible D gene TRBD1, 6 bases. V was cut by 5 bases and J by 8 bases, with 16 bases left in between. The CDR3 extends over 14 amino acids. Germline V lookup: CDR1 MNHNY, CDR2 SVGAGI (reference sequence).

This clonotype was picked up a small number of times. The CDR3 DNA is TGTGCCAGCAGCTCCAACATCAACTATGGCTACACCTTC. This gives the protein CASSSNINYGYTF. V usage is TRBV7-8 and J usage is TRBJ1-2; D ambiguous. V was clipped by 4 bases and J by 2 bases, with 8 bases between them. This CDR3 is built from 13 residues. The germline CDR1 and CDR2 sequences are SGHVS and FQNEAQ.

This clonotype was detected only a few times. The chain joins TRBV12-3 or TRBV12-4 to TRBJ2-7; 8 nucleotides line up with TRBD1. Germline trimming cut 2 bases from V and 3 bases from J; bases unmatched to any gene: 6. The CDR3 sequence is 15 residues long. This chain's CDR3 is CASSLRGQVFYEQYF. CDR3 sequence (DNA): TGTGCCAGCAGTTTAAGGGGACAGGTGTTCTACGAGCAGTACTTC.

The V and J genes are TRBV7-3 and TRBJ2-3; 14 bases align to TRBD2. V was pared by 5 bases and J by 3 bases, with 10 bases of the junction left unmatched. Germline-derived CDR1 and CDR2 are SGHTA and FQGTGA. The length of the CDR3 is 18 residues. The CDR3 region is CASSPGHGTSGRTDTQYF. The CDR3, as DNA: TGTGCCAGCAGCCCCGGGCACGGGACTAGCGGGAGAACAGATACGCAGTATTTT.

At least ten counts were recorded for this clonotype. Here the CDR3 reads CASSPLSTGQKSYEQYF. In DNA, the CDR3 is TGTGCCAGCTCACCCCTCTCGACGGGACAAAAGTCCTACGAGCAGTACTTC. The V and J genes are TRBV18 and TRBJ2-7, with a tentative D call TRBD1 (6 bases). V lost 3 bases to trimming and J lost 1 base, with 19 bases between them. The CDR3 sequence is 17 residues long. Per germline, CDR1 KGHSH and CDR2 LQKENI.

The chain joins TRBV11-2 to TRBJ2-1; D call uncertain. Germline V gene lookup returns CDR1 SGHAT and CDR2 FQNNGV. V was trimmed by 6 bases and J by 4 bases, leaving 13 bases between them. The CDR3 extends over 14 amino acids. As DNA, the CDR3 is TGTGCCAGCAGGTTTCTACAGTCGTACAATGAGCAGTTCTTC. Translating it yields CASRFLQSYNEQFF.

This clonotype is a singleton in its sample. V usage is TRBV7-2 and J usage is TRBJ2-1, with 8 bases matching TRBD2. Germline V gives CDR1 SGHTA, CDR2 FQGNSA. There are 16 residues in the CDR3. V was pared by 3 bases and J by 6 bases, with 10 bases of the junction left unmatched. The CDR3 DNA follows: TGTGCCAGCAGCTTCAGGACGGGACTAGTCCCCAATGAGCAGTTCTTC. Translating gives CASSFRTGLVPNEQFF. The full variable domain, its missing parts supplied by reference TRBV7-2 and TRBJ2-1, is GAGVSQSPSNKVTEKGKDVELRCDPISGHTALYWYRQSLGQGLEFLIYFQGNSAPDKSGLPSDRFSAERTGGSVSTLTIQRTQQEDSAVYLCASSFRTGLVPNEQFFGPGTRLTVL.

The table lists this clonotype with a few counts. V is TRBV6-5 and J is TRBJ1-1, with D tentatively TRBD1 (5 bases). Trimming left V 2 bases short and J 8 bases short, with 12 bases between. The CDR3 spans 13 residues. Germline assignment: CDR1 MNHEY and CDR2 SVGAGI. CDR3 loop: CASSYVTTEEAFF. CDR3 DNA: TGTGCCAGCAGTTACGTAACGACAGAAGAAGCTTTCTTT.

This clonotype was seen more than once but under ten times. The V call is TRBV18, the J call TRBJ1-2, with 7 bases matching TRBD1. This CDR3 contains 14 residues. J gave up 1 base and V 3 bases, and 2 bases lay outside the gene matches. The V gene's germline CDR1 is KGHSH and CDR2 LQKENI. The chain's CDR3 is CASSPGQDNYGYTF. As DNA, the CDR3 is TGTGCCAGCTCACCTGGACAGGATAACTATGGCTACACCTTC.

This clonotype has just a few counts. The chain is built from TRBV18 and TRBJ2-5, with a weak D call TRBD1 (6 bases). The CDR3 spans 15 residues. The germline V gene encodes CDR1 KGHSH and CDR2 LQKENI. Trimming removed 3 bases at V and 2 bases at J, with 13 bases between. CDR3 sequence: CASSPRQVGQETQYF. DNA of the CDR3: TGTGCCAGCTCACCCCGACAGGTCGGACAAGAGACCCAGTACTTC.

The chain carries TRBV27 and TRBJ2-3; a weak D match, TRBD1 (5 bases). Trimming shortened V by 2 bases and J by 6 bases, and 15 bases separated the two germline ends. The CDR3 covers 15 residues. Germline-derived CDR1 and CDR2 are MNHEY and SMNVEV (reference sequence). The CDR3 sequence: CASSLTGDRVDTQYF. The CDR3 region has the DNA TGTGCCAGCAGTTTAACAGGTGACCGGGTCGATACGCAGTATTTT.

This chain joins TRBV28 and TRBJ1-6, with TRBD1 as a possible D gene (6 bases). The CDR3 sequence is 15 residues long. Germline V gene data show CDR1 as MDHEN and CDR2 as SYDVKM. Trimming cost V 6 bases and J 6 bases, with 15 bases left between them. The CDR3 spells CASRDSGARNSPLHF. The CDR3 region has the DNA TGTGCCAGCAGAGACTCAGGGGCTCGTAATTCACCCCTCCACTTT.